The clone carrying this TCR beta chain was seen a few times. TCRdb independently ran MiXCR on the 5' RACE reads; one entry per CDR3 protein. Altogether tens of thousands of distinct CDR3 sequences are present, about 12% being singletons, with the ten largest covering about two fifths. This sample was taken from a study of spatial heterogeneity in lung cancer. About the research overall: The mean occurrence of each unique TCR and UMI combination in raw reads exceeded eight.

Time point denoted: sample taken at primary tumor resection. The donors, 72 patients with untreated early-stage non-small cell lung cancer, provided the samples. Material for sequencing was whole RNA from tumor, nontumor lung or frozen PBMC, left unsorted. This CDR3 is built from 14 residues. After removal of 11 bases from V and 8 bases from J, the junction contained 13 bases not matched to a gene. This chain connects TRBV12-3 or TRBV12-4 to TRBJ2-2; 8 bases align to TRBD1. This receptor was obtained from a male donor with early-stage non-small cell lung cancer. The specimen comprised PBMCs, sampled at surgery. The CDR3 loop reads CASSQGAGLGELFF. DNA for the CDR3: TGTGCCTCTTCCCAGGGGGCTGGATTGGGGGAGCTGTTTTTT.